The entry below describes one T cell receptor beta chain. This specimen comes from a study of naive and memory T cell subsets. Trimming removed 4 bases from V and 8 bases from J, with 14 bases in between. CDR3 length: 13 residues. CDR1 is KGHSH and CDR2 is LQKENI in the germline V gene. The beta constant-region primer was an equimolar mix of two oligonucleotides covering TRBC1 and TRBC2. TCRdb reprocessed the UMI-ligation and nested PCR reads via MiXCR and lists one record per CDR3 protein. The sample carries around 31,000 distinct CDR3 sequences, around 10% recorded once. CMV status came from CD4+ T cell IFNgamma after overnight CMV lysate stimulation of fresh PBMCs.

The chain joins TRBV18 to TRBJ1-2, with TRBD1 as a possible D gene (5 bases). This TCR was recovered from a human donor in good health. Input material: effector memory CD4+ T cells from blood. Subset defined: effector memory, CD45RA- CD27-. Written as DNA, the CDR3 is TGTGCCAGCTCACAATCCCTTGGGGACGGCTACACCTTC. Translation gives CASSQSLGDGYTF.